The sample holds a few counts of the clone carrying this T cell receptor beta chain. The antigen remains undetermined. This entry comes from a study of human T cells and chemical hapten exposure. In the study overall: Once 0.01% DPC had been applied to the upper back by patch test, readings were taken at 6 days.

Broader study findings: Because all patients had alopecia, their immune responses might differ from healthy ones.

The library gave individual cDNA molecules unique molecular identifiers. TCRdb called the RACE reads again in MiXCR, with one record for every CDR3 protein. Of 95,000 to 100,000 distinct CDR3 sequences in the sample, around 11% are singletons; the top ten hold approximately 2.1%. Germline V gene lookup returns CDR1 SGHTA and CDR2 FQGNSA. This CDR3 comprises 18 residues. Trimming took 1 base from V and 0 from J; bases not matched to a gene: 11. As for time point: patch test 1, 2 weeks after DPC sensitization. Treatment indicated: therapeutic diphenylcyclopropenone sensitization with weekly scalp DPC. The source of this sequence is a woman aged 40 to 50 with alopecia areata. Some clones in this sample may be carry-over from other donors' samples. The source material was whole blood, sampled in connection with sensitization to the hapten diphenylcyclopropenone (DPC). The chain is built from TRBV7-2 and TRBJ2-5; TRBD2 matches at 7 bases. CDR3 nucleotides: TGTGCCAGCAGCTTAGGAACCTTGGGGCGGGGGTACCAAGAGACCCAGTACTTC. Translated, it gives CASSLGTLGRGYQETQYF. The full variable domain, its missing parts supplied by reference TRBV7-2 and TRBJ2-5, is GAGVSQSPSNKVTEKGKDVELRCDPISGHTALYWYRQSLGQGLEFLIYFQGNSAPDKSGLPSDRFSAERTGGSVSTLTIQRTQQEDSAVYLCASSLGTLGRGYQETQYFGPGTRLLVL.